These T cell receptor beta chains were read from a single sample in a study of T-cell reconstitution after alpha-beta-depleted transplantation in children. TCRdb independently ran MiXCR on the PCR reads; one entry per CDR3 protein. The table shows about 870,000 distinct CDR3 sequences, with 16% occurring only once. Material: PBMCs, mostly from graft donor cells, obtained 360 days after TCRalphabeta/CD19-depleted stem cell transplant. These receptors were collected from a male patient younger than 18 who had a stem cell transplant for acute lymphoblastic leukemia, so the T cells may come from the graft donor. The CDR3 runs from the conserved cysteine through the conserved F or W. D genes are given only for firm matches. Rows may omit the clone size; those that give it use once, few, many or a size class.

clone size	D gene	V gene	J gene	CDR3 protein	CDR3 DNA
few	.	TRBV10-3	TRBJ2-5	CAISGQGQETQYF	TGTGCCATCAGTGGTCAGGGCCAAGAGACCCAGTACTTC
few	TRBD2	TRBV29-1	TRBJ2-1	CSVEGRLAGGNEQFF	TGCAGCGTTGAAGGGCGACTAGCGGGGGGTAATGAGCAGTTCTTC
few	.	TRBV7-9	TRBJ1-1	CASSLVLTGNSEAFF	TGTGCCAGCAGCTTAGTCCTTACGGGGAACTCTGAAGCTTTCTTT
few	.	TRBV9	TRBJ1-3	CASSVGSVRGSGNTIYF	TGTGCCAGCAGCGTAGGTTCAGTAAGAGGCTCTGGAAACACCATATATTTT
few	.	TRBV7-9	TRBJ1-2	CASSLEVRASGYTF	TGTGCCAGCAGCTTAGAGGTTAGGGCCTCTGGCTACACCTTC
.	.	TRBV20-1	TRBJ2-7	CSAFPDVQDPYEQYF	TGCAGTGCCTTTCCCGACGTCCAAGACCCCTACGAGCAGTACTTC
.	.	TRBV20-1	TRBJ2-7	CSAYKGGLGEQYF	TGCAGTGCTTATAAGGGGGGCCTGGGGGAGCAGTACTTC
few	TRBD1	TRBV6-5	TRBJ2-2	CASSSWDSTGELFF	TGTGCCAGCAGTTCGTGGGACAGCACCGGGGAGCTGTTTTTT
many	TRBD2	TRBV7-9	TRBJ2-1	CASSLAPGTSGEQFF	TGTGCCAGCAGCTTAGCCCCCGGGACTAGCGGTGAGCAGTTCTTC
few	.	TRBV7-3	TRBJ2-7	CASSPGPADYEQYF	TGTGCCAGCAGCCCCGGCCCGGCAGATTACGAGCAGTACTTC
.	.	TRBV29-1	TRBJ1-1	CSAPAGWGNTEAFF	TGCAGCGCCCCGGCAGGATGGGGCAACACTGAAGCTTTCTTT
.	.	TRBV7-7	TRBJ2-5	CASSLGGARDIAQYF	TGTGCCAGCAGCTTAGGGGGGGCCCGGGATATAGCCCAGTACTTC
few	.	TRBV7-9	TRBJ1-4	CASRPLGPPGKLFF	TGTGCCAGCCGACCCTTGGGACCTCCTGGAAAACTGTTTTTT
few	.	TRBV27	TRBJ2-1	CASSWQLSYNEQFF	TGTGCCAGCAGTTGGCAGCTCTCCTACAATGAGCAGTTCTTC
.	TRBD2	TRBV7-9	TRBJ2-7	CASSVRTSGRDPYEQYF	TGTGCCAGCAGCGTCCGGACTAGCGGGAGAGACCCCTACGAGCAGTACTTC
.	TRBD2	TRBV3-1	TRBJ2-7	CASSQGGTSGSGQYF	TGTGCCAGCAGCCAAGGTGGCACTAGCGGCTCTGGGCAGTACTTC
many	.	TRBV2	TRBJ2-3	CASSPLGTSTDTQYF	TGTGCCAGCAGTCCTCTTGGGACTAGCACAGATACGCAGTATTTT
many	.	TRBV2	TRBJ2-3	CASTPLDGSGTDTQYF	TGTGCCAGCACCCCACTAGATGGGAGCGGCACAGATACGCAGTATTTT
few	.	TRBV4-2	TRBJ2-7	CASSQVSVPSYEQYF	TGTGCCAGCAGCCAAGTGAGCGTCCCCTCCTACGAGCAGTACTTC
.	TRBD2	TRBV2	TRBJ2-5	CATSGQETQYF	TGTGCCACTAGCGGTCAAGAGACCCAGTACTTC
.	TRBD2	TRBV3-1	TRBJ2-2	CASSQGSGLASNTGELFF	TGTGCCAGCAGCCAAGGCTCGGGACTAGCCTCGAACACCGGGGAGCTGTTTTTT
.	TRBD2	TRBV7-6	TRBJ2-5	CASSSLSGRETQYF	TGTGCCAGCAGCTCACTTAGCGGGAGGGAGACCCAGTACTTC
.	TRBD1	TRBV29-1	TRBJ1-1	CSVEGDRVTEAFF	TGCAGCGTTGAGGGGGACAGGGTCACTGAAGCTTTCTTT
few	.	TRBV29-1	TRBJ2-1	CSGVYNYNEQFF	TGCAGCGGCGTTTACAACTACAATGAGCAGTTCTTC
few	TRBD1	TRBV12-3/TRBV12-4	TRBJ1-2	CASSLTPGGSNYGYTF	TGTGCCAGCAGTTTAACCCCAGGGGGGAGTAACTATGGCTACACCTTC
.	TRBD2	TRBV5-1	TRBJ2-7	CASSRTSGFYEQYF	TGCGCCAGCAGCCGGACTAGCGGGTTCTACGAGCAGTACTTC
many	TRBD1	TRBV12-3/TRBV12-4	TRBJ2-5	CASWDRGRPETQYF	TGTGCCAGCTGGGACAGGGGGCGCCCAGAGACCCAGTACTTC
.	.	TRBV12-3/TRBV12-4	TRBJ1-1	CASSLARSAYEAFF	TGTGCCAGCAGTTTAGCGCGGTCAGCCTATGAAGCTTTCTTT
.	TRBD2	TRBV6-2/TRBV6-3	TRBJ2-1	CASRIAGGPPSEQFF	TGTGCCAGCAGGATAGCGGGAGGGCCTCCGAGTGAGCAGTTCTTC
.	.	TRBV5-1	TRBJ1-1	CASSSRGAATEAFF	TGCGCCAGCAGTTCACGGGGGGCGGCGACTGAAGCTTTCTTT
many	TRBD2	TRBV20-1	TRBJ2-3	CSALHSGIRTDTQYF	TGCAGTGCGTTACATAGCGGGATCCGCACAGATACGCAGTATTTT
few	TRBD1	TRBV3-1	TRBJ2-7	CASSQVGQGAYEQYF	TGTGCCAGCAGCCAAGTCGGCCAGGGGGCCTACGAGCAGTACTTC
.	TRBD2	TRBV7-6	TRBJ2-1	CASSPSGLAASYNEQFF	TGTGCCAGCAGCCCTTCCGGACTAGCGGCCTCCTACAATGAGCAGTTCTTC
many	TRBD1	TRBV24-1	TRBJ2-7	CATRGQGAQDEQYF	TGTGCCACCAGAGGACAGGGGGCCCAAGACGAGCAGTACTTC
.	.	TRBV7-8	TRBJ1-1	CASSLTWGAGTEAFF	TGTGCCAGCAGCCTAACGTGGGGGGCGGGAACTGAAGCTTTCTTT
many	.	TRBV5-5	TRBJ2-1	CASSRAVLPHNEQFF	TGTGCCAGCAGCCGAGCGGTCCTCCCCCACAATGAGCAGTTCTTC
.	.	TRBV6-1	TRBJ1-4	CASSVISTNEKLFF	TGTGCCAGCAGCGTGATTTCAACTAATGAAAAACTGTTTTTT
few	TRBD1	TRBV25-1	TRBJ2-5	CASSEYRGRETQYF	TGTGCCAGCAGTGAATATAGGGGGCGAGAGACCCAGTACTTC
few	.	TRBV24-1	TRBJ2-1	CATSDNPGLAPWYNEQFF	TGTGCCACCAGTGATAACCCGGGACTTGCTCCTTGGTACAATGAGCAGTTCTTC
many	.	TRBV5-1	TRBJ2-1	CASSITRSIWNEQFF	TGCGCCAGCAGCATAACTAGGTCAATTTGGAATGAGCAGTTCTTC
few	TRBD2	TRBV5-1	TRBJ2-7	CASSFLIAGPDYEQYF	TGCGCCAGCAGCTTCCTCATAGCGGGACCTGACTACGAGCAGTACTTC
few	TRBD2	TRBV29-1	TRBJ2-5	CSVEGASGTQYF	TGCAGCGTTGAAGGGGCTAGCGGGACCCAGTACTTC
many	TRBD2	TRBV10-3	TRBJ2-1	CAISFLAGSYNEQFF	TGTGCCATCAGTTTTCTAGCGGGATCCTACAATGAGCAGTTCTTC
.	.	TRBV10-2	TRBJ2-5	CASSDREGQETQYF	TGCGCCAGCAGTGATCGGGAGGGACAGGAGACCCAGTACTTC
few	TRBD1	TRBV10-3	TRBJ2-1	CATQGAYEQFF	TGTGCCACCCAGGGGGCTTATGAGCAGTTCTTC
.	.	TRBV10-3	TRBJ2-7	CAISGSEGGPANEQYF	TGTGCCATCAGTGGTTCGGAAGGAGGGCCAGCCAACGAGCAGTACTTC